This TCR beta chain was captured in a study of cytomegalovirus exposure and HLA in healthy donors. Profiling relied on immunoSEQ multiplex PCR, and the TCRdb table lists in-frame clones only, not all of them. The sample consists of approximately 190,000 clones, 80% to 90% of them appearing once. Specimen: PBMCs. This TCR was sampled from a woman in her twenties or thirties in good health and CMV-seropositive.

For the CDR3, the DNA is TGTGCCAGCAGTTTATTCTGGAGAGGGGGCGAGGGAGAGACCCAGTACTTC. This sequence encodes CASSLFWRGGEGETQYF. The rearrangement uses TRBV27 and TRBJ2-5; 7 nucleotides agree with TRBD1. The CDR3 is 17 amino acids. The J segment lost 4 bases and the V segment lost 1 base, leaving 12 bases of the junction unmatched. CDR1 MNHEY and CDR2 SMNVEV come from the germline V gene (reference sequence).